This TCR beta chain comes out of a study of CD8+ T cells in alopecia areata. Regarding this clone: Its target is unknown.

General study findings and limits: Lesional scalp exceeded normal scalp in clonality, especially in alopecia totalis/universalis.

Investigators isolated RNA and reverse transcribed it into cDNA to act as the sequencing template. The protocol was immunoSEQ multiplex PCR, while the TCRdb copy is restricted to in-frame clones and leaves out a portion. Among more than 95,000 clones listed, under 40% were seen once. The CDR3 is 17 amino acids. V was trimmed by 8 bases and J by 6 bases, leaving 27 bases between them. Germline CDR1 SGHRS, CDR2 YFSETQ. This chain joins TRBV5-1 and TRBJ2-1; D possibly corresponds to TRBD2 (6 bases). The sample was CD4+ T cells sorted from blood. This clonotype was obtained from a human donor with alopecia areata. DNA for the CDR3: TGCGCCAGGGGGACCAGGGACTGGAGGCAAACTGGCAATGAGCAGTTCTTC. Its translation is CARGTRDWRQTGNEQFF. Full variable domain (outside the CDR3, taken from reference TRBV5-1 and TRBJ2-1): KAGVTQTPRYLIKTRGQQVTLSCSPISGHRSVSWYQQTPGQGLQFLFEYFSETQRNKGNFPGRFSGRQFSNSRSEMNVSTLELGDSALYLCARGTRDWRQTGNEQFFGPGTRLTVL.